This T cell receptor beta chain was captured by sequencing in a study of patients and donors after allogeneic stem cell transplantation. The CDR3 is 15 residues long. Germline V lookup: CDR1 MNHEY, CDR2 SMNVEV (reference sequence). V was shortened by 5 bases and J by 1 base, with 14 bases between the two germline ends. Each CDR3 protein gets one entry after TCRdb re-called the RT-PCR reads with MiXCR. The top ten clones hold 5% to 6.5% of a sample with about a million distinct CDR3 sequences, about 20% of them seen once. Source material: blood, either unsorted or a sorted T cell fraction (not recorded which). This clonotype was obtained from a human donor who was either an allogeneic HSCT recipient or a stem cell or donor lymphocyte infusion donor (not recorded which). It is not recorded whose cells these are; they may come from a transplant donor. The chain joins TRBV27 to TRBJ1-1; the D is unclear. This CDR3 reads CASSSVPGENTEAFF. CDR3 DNA: TGTGCCAGCAGTAGCGTACCTGGGGAGAACACTGAAGCTTTCTTT.